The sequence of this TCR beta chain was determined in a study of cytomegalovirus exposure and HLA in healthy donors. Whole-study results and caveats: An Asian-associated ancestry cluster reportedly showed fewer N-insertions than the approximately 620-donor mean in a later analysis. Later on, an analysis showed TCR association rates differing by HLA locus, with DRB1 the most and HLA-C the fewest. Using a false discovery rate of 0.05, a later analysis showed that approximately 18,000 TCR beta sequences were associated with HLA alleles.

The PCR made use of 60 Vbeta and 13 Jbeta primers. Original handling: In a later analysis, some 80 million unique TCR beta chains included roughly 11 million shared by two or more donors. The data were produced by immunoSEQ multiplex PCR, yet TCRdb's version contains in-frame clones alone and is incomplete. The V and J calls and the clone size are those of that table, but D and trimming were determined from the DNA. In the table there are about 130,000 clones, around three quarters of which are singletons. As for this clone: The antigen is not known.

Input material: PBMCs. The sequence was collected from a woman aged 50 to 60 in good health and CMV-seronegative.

The CDR3 loop is CASSSAGSKETQYF. The DNA of the CDR3 is TGTGCCAGCAGTTCAGCCGGGAGTAAGGAGACCCAGTACTTC. This chain joins TRBV28 and TRBJ2-5; possible D gene TRBD2, 6 bases. The germline gives CDR1 MDHEN, CDR2 SYDVKM. The CDR3 spans 14 residues. Trimming left V 4 bases short and J 5 bases short, with 14 bases between. Variable domain in full (rest from reference TRBV28 and TRBJ2-5): DVKVTQSSRYLVKRTGEKVFLECVQDMDHENMFWYRQDPGLGLRLIYFSYDVKMKEKGDIPEGYSVSREKKERFSLILESASTNQTSMYLCASSSAGSKETQYFGPGTRLLVL.